A selection of T cell receptor beta chains follows, all from one sample in a study of response to subunit inactivated influenza vaccine. TCRdb fed the RT-PCR reads into MiXCR, producing one record per CDR3 protein. The table lists 450,000 to 550,000 distinct CDR3 sequences, 25% of them singletons, with approximately 2% in the top ten. The source material was CD4+ T cells sorted from PBMCs, sampled more than 4 days after vaccination. Receptors were obtained from a middle-aged man who received an inactivated influenza vaccine. Both conserved end residues are part of each CDR3. The order of the fields is clone size, J gene, V gene, D gene, CDR3 protein, CDR3 DNA. D genes are given only for firm matches. Only some rows state a clone size, as once, few, many or a class for expanded clones.

clone size: NA
J gene: TRBJ2-1
V gene: TRBV7-2
D gene: NA
CDR3 protein: CASSPRPKTGNNEQFF
CDR3 DNA: TGTGCCAGCAGCCCTCGACCGAAGACAGGAAACAATGAGCAGTTCTTC

clone size: NA
J gene: TRBJ1-5
V gene: TRBV5-1
D gene: NA
CDR3 protein: CASSVGGYNQPQHF
CDR3 DNA: TGCGCCAGCAGCGTGGGGGGATACAATCAGCCCCAGCATTTT

clone size: few
J gene: TRBJ2-2
V gene: TRBV6-5
D gene: TRBD1
CDR3 protein: CASSYSRTGGFGELFF
CDR3 DNA: TGTGCCAGCAGTTACTCCCGGACAGGGGGTTTCGGGGAGCTGTTTTTT

clone size: few
J gene: TRBJ2-7
V gene: TRBV6-2/TRBV6-3
D gene: TRBD2
CDR3 protein: CASSSRLGGLAGYEQYF
CDR3 DNA: TGTGCCAGCAGTTCCCGTTTGGGTGGACTAGCGGGTTACGAGCAGTACTTC

clone size: NA
J gene: TRBJ2-1
V gene: TRBV20-1
D gene: NA
CDR3 protein: CSAVYMSGLANNEQFF
CDR3 DNA: TGCAGTGCTGTCTATATGTCGGGACTGGCGAACAATGAGCAGTTCTTC

clone size: few
J gene: TRBJ2-2
V gene: TRBV5-5
D gene: NA
CDR3 protein: CASSFQFPTTGELFF
CDR3 DNA: TGTGCCAGCAGCTTTCAGTTCCCCACCACCGGGGAGCTGTTTTTT

clone size: many
J gene: TRBJ2-1
V gene: TRBV29-1
D gene: NA
CDR3 protein: CSVEDLIVSKFF
CDR3 DNA: TGCAGCGTTGAAGATCTGATAGTTTCAAAGTTCTTC

clone size: NA
J gene: TRBJ1-3
V gene: TRBV6-6
D gene: NA
CDR3 protein: CASSPISGNTIYF
CDR3 DNA: TGTGCCAGCAGTCCCATATCTGGAAACACCATATATTTT

clone size: NA
J gene: TRBJ2-7
V gene: TRBV27
D gene: NA
CDR3 protein: CASSLKGARSSYEQYF
CDR3 DNA: TGTGCCAGCAGTTTAAAAGGGGCAAGATCTTCCTACGAGCAGTACTTC

clone size: NA
J gene: TRBJ1-2
V gene: TRBV20-1
D gene: TRBD1
CDR3 protein: CSAETGAGRGGYTF
CDR3 DNA: TGCAGTGCGGAGACAGGGGCCGGGAGAGGTGGCTACACCTTC

clone size: NA
J gene: TRBJ2-1
V gene: TRBV6-1
D gene: NA
CDR3 protein: CASSGLAWEQFF
CDR3 DNA: TGTGCCAGCAGTGGGCTTGCATGGGAGCAGTTCTTC

clone size: NA
J gene: TRBJ1-4
V gene: TRBV11-2
D gene: TRBD1
CDR3 protein: CASSRGTGEKLFF
CDR3 DNA: TGTGCCAGCAGCCGAGGGACAGGAGAAAAACTGTTTTTT

clone size: few
J gene: TRBJ2-1
V gene: TRBV7-2
D gene: NA
CDR3 protein: CASSRAGLAGQFF
CDR3 DNA: NA

clone size: few
J gene: TRBJ1-5
V gene: TRBV30
D gene: NA
CDR3 protein: CAWSVRGDTRQPQHF
CDR3 DNA: TGTGCCTGGAGTGTACGGGGGGACACGCGGCAGCCCCAGCATTTT

clone size: NA
J gene: TRBJ2-7
V gene: TRBV9
D gene: TRBD1
CDR3 protein: CASSRGGQGLYEQYF
CDR3 DNA: TGTGCCAGCAGCCGGGGAGGACAGGGGCTCTACGAGCAGTACTTC

clone size: NA
J gene: TRBJ1-1
V gene: TRBV28
D gene: NA
CDR3 protein: CASSLQSVNTEAFF
CDR3 DNA: TGTGCCAGCAGCTTGCAGAGCGTGAACACTGAAGCTTTCTTT

clone size: few
J gene: TRBJ2-1
V gene: TRBV12-3/TRBV12-4
D gene: TRBD2
CDR3 protein: CASTKPGLAGGGEQFF
CDR3 DNA: TGTGCCAGCACCAAGCCGGGCCTAGCGGGAGGAGGGGAGCAGTTCTTC

clone size: few
J gene: TRBJ2-5
V gene: TRBV18
D gene: NA
CDR3 protein: CASSPRGVVQETQYF
CDR3 DNA: TGTGCCAGCTCACCACGGGGCGTGGTCCAAGAGACCCAGTACTTC

clone size: NA
J gene: TRBJ2-1
V gene: TRBV13
D gene: NA
CDR3 protein: CASSLMRNEQFF
CDR3 DNA: TGTGCCAGCAGCTTGATGAGGAATGAGCAGTTCTTC

clone size: NA
J gene: TRBJ2-7
V gene: TRBV6-2/TRBV6-3
D gene: NA
CDR3 protein: CASSHGTGGTYEQYF
CDR3 DNA: TGTGCCAGCAGCCACGGGACGGGCGGTACCTACGAGCAGTACTTC

clone size: few
J gene: TRBJ1-1
V gene: TRBV4-3
D gene: NA
CDR3 protein: CASSQVGGVTEAFF
CDR3 DNA: TGCGCCAGCAGCCAAGTGGGGGGAGTTACTGAAGCTTTCTTT

clone size: NA
J gene: TRBJ2-1
V gene: TRBV27
D gene: NA
CDR3 protein: CASSLLRDNEQFF
CDR3 DNA: TGTGCCAGCAGTTTACTTCGGGACAATGAGCAGTTCTTC

clone size: few
J gene: TRBJ2-5
V gene: TRBV4-3
D gene: TRBD2
CDR3 protein: CASSPGRASGGETQYF
CDR3 DNA: TGCGCCAGCAGCCCCGGTAGGGCTAGCGGGGGGGAGACCCAGTACTTC

clone size: few
J gene: TRBJ1-2
V gene: TRBV6-5
D gene: TRBD1
CDR3 protein: CASSYSTGDYGYTF
CDR3 DNA: TGTGCCAGCAGTTACTCTACAGGGGATTATGGCTACACCTTC

clone size: NA
J gene: TRBJ1-1
V gene: TRBV7-2
D gene: NA
CDR3 protein: CASKISGARLNTEAFF
CDR3 DNA: TGTGCCAGCAAAATATCGGGGGCCAGATTGAACACTGAAGCTTTCTTT

clone size: NA
J gene: TRBJ2-2
V gene: TRBV7-9
D gene: NA
CDR3 protein: CASSFPSGVNTGELFF
CDR3 DNA: TGTGCCAGCAGTTTTCCCAGCGGAGTGAACACCGGGGAGCTGTTTTTT

clone size: NA
J gene: TRBJ2-1
V gene: TRBV28
D gene: NA
CDR3 protein: CASSRVSDLYNEQFF
CDR3 DNA: TGTGCCAGCAGTAGGGTTTCTGACCTTTACAATGAGCAGTTCTTC

clone size: few
J gene: TRBJ2-3
V gene: TRBV12-3/TRBV12-4
D gene: TRBD2
CDR3 protein: CASSFWGGGDTQYF
CDR3 DNA: TGTGCCAGCAGTTTTTGGGGGGGGGGTGATACGCAGTATTTT

clone size: NA
J gene: TRBJ2-1
V gene: TRBV20-1
D gene: TRBD2
CDR3 protein: CSATGLAGVGEQFF
CDR3 DNA: TGCAGTGCTACGGGACTAGCGGGAGTAGGTGAGCAGTTCTTC

clone size: NA
J gene: TRBJ2-2
V gene: TRBV30
D gene: NA
CDR3 protein: CAWRAPLYRGRTGELFF
CDR3 DNA: TGTGCCTGGAGAGCTCCCTTGTATAGGGGGAGGACCGGGGAGCTGTTTTTT

clone size: few
J gene: TRBJ2-7
V gene: TRBV20-1
D gene: TRBD1
CDR3 protein: CSANTPGQGNEQYF
CDR3 DNA: TGCAGTGCAAATACCCCGGGACAGGGGAATGAGCAGTACTTC

clone size: NA
J gene: TRBJ2-3
V gene: TRBV5-1
D gene: NA
CDR3 protein: CASSLGSLDTQYF
CDR3 DNA: TGCGCCAGCAGCTTGGGCTCCCTCGATACGCAGTATTTT

clone size: few
J gene: TRBJ2-2
V gene: TRBV5-1
D gene: TRBD1
CDR3 protein: CASRDRDRGPWYTGELFF
CDR3 DNA: TGCGCCAGCAGGGACCGGGACAGGGGGCCGTGGTACACCGGGGAGCTGTTTTTT

clone size: NA
J gene: TRBJ2-3
V gene: TRBV7-2
D gene: TRBD2
CDR3 protein: CASSFLGLAGTTDTQYF
CDR3 DNA: TGTGCCAGCAGCTTCCTCGGGTTAGCGGGGACCACAGATACGCAGTATTTT

clone size: NA
J gene: TRBJ2-1
V gene: TRBV6-2/TRBV6-3
D gene: TRBD1
CDR3 protein: CASSRPRRDRPLLDEQFF
CDR3 DNA: TGTGCCAGCAGCCGACCTCGCCGGGACAGGCCCCTTTTGGATGAGCAGTTCTTC

clone size: NA
J gene: TRBJ2-3
V gene: TRBV5-1
D gene: NA
CDR3 protein: CASSLSGQPTDTQYF
CDR3 DNA: TGCGCCAGCAGCTTGTCTGGACAGCCCACAGATACGCAGTATTTT

clone size: few
J gene: TRBJ2-7
V gene: TRBV2
D gene: TRBD1
CDR3 protein: CASRETGHYEQYF
CDR3 DNA: TGTGCCAGCAGAGAGACAGGGCACTACGAGCAGTACTTC

clone size: few
J gene: TRBJ2-2
V gene: TRBV11-2
D gene: NA
CDR3 protein: CASSSIRAGELFF
CDR3 DNA: TGTGCCAGCAGCTCCATTCGAGCCGGGGAGCTGTTTTTT

clone size: NA
J gene: TRBJ2-5
V gene: TRBV4-2
D gene: NA
CDR3 protein: CASSQNPPVETQYF
CDR3 DNA: TGTGCCAGCAGCCAAAACCCACCTGTAGAGACCCAGTACTTC

clone size: few
J gene: TRBJ1-5
V gene: TRBV20-1
D gene: NA
CDR3 protein: CSARSNNQPQHF
CDR3 DNA: TGCAGTGCTAGGAGTAACAATCAGCCCCAGCATTTT

clone size: once
J gene: TRBJ2-7
V gene: TRBV11-2
D gene: NA
CDR3 protein: CASSLQFPSSYEQYF
CDR3 DNA: TGTGCCAGCAGCTTACAGTTCCCAAGCTCCTACGAGCAGTACTTC

clone size: NA
J gene: TRBJ2-1
V gene: TRBV5-1
D gene: TRBD2
CDR3 protein: CASSWRGSGSYNEQFF
CDR3 DNA: TGCGCCAGCAGCTGGCGTGGGAGCGGGAGCTACAATGAGCAGTTCTTC

clone size: NA
J gene: TRBJ1-5
V gene: TRBV12-3/TRBV12-4
D gene: NA
CDR3 protein: CASSLQGNNQPQHF
CDR3 DNA: TGTGCCAGCAGTTTACAGGGAAACAATCAGCCCCAGCATTTT